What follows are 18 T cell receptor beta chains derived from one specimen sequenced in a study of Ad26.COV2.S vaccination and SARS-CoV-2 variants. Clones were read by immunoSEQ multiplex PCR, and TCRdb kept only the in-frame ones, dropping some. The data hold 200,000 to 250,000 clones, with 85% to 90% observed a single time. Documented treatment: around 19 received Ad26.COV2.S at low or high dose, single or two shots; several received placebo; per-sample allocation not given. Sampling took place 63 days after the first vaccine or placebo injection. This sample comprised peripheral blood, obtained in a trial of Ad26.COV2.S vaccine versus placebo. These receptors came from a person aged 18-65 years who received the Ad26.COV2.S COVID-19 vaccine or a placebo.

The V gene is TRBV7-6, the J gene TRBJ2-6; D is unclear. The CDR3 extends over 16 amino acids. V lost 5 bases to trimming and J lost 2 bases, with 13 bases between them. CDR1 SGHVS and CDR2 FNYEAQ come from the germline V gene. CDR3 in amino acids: CASSRGGATGANVLTF. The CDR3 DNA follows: TGTGCCAGCAGCCGTGGTGGCGCTACTGGGGCCAACGTCCTGACTTTC.

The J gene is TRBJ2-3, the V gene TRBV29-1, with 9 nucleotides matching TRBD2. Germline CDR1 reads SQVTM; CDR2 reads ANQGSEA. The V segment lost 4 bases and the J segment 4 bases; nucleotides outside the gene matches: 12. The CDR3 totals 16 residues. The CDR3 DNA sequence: TGCAGCGTTGGGGGGCAGGCGGGAGGGCCCCCAGATACGCAGTATTTT. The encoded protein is CSVGGQAGGPPDTQYF.

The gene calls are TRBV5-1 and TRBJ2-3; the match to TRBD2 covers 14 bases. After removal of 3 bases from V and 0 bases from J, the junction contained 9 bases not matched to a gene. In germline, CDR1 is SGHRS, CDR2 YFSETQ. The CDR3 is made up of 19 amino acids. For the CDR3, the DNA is TGCGCCAGCAGCTCTCGGACTAGCGGGGGGATTACTAGCACAGATACGCAGTATTTT. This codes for CASSSRTSGGITSTDTQYF.

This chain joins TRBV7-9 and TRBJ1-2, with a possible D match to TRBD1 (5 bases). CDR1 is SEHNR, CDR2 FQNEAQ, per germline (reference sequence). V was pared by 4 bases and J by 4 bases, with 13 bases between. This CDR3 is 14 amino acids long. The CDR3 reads CASSSPGAGYGYTF. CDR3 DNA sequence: TGTGCCAGCAGCTCCCCTGGGGCGGGCTATGGCTACACCTTC.

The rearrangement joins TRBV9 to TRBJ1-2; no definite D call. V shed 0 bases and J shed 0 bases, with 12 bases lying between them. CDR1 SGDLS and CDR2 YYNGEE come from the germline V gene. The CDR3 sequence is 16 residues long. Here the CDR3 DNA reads TGTGCCAGCAGCGTAGAGGGAGACATCACTAACTATGGCTACACCTTC. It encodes CASSVEGDITNYGYTF.

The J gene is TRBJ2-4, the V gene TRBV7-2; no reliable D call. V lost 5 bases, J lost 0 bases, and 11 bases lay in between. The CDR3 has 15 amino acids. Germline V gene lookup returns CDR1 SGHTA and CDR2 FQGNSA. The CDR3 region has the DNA TGTGCCAGCAGCCCCCCCCCGATAGCCAAAAACATTCAGTACTTC. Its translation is CASSPPPIAKNIQYF.

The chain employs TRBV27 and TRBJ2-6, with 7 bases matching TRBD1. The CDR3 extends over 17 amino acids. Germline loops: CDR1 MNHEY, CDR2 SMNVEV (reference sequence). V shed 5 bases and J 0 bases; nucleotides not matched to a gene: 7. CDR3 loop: CASSKRTGTSGANVLTF. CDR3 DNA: TGTGCCAGCAGTAAAAGGACAGGAACCTCTGGGGCCAACGTCCTGACTTTC.

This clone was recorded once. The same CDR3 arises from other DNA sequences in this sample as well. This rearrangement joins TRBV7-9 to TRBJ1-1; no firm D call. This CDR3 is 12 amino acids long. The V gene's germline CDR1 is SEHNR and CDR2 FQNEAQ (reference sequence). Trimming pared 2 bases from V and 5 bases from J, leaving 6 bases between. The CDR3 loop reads CASSLSGTEAFF. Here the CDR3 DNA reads TGTGCCAGCAGCTTATCGGGGACTGAAGCTTTCTTT.

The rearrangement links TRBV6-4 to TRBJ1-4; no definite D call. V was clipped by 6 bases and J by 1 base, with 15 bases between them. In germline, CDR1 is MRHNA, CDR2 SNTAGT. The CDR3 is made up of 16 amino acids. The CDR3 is CASRPSDGLTNEKLFF. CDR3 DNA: TGTGCCAGCAGACCCTCCGACGGACTAACTAATGAAAAACTGTTTTTT.

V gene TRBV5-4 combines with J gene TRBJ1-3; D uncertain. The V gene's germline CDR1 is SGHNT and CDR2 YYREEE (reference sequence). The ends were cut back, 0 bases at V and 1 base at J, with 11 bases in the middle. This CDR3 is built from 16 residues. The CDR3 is CASSLEEGLSGNTIYF. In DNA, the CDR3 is TGTGCCAGCAGCTTGGAGGAAGGGCTGTCTGGAAACACCATATATTTT.

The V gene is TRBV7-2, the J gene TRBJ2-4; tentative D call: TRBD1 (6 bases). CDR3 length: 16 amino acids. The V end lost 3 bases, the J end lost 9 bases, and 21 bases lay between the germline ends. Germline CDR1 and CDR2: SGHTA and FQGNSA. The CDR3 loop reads CASSFTAAGASAIQYF. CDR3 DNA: TGTGCCAGCAGCTTTACAGCCGCAGGGGCCTCCGCCATTCAGTACTTC.

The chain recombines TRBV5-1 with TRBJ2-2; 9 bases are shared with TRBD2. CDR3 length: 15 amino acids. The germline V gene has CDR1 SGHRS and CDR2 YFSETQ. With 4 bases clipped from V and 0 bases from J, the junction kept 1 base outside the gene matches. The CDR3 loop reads CASSVAGANTGELFF. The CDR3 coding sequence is TGCGCCAGCAGCGTAGCGGGGGCGAACACCGGGGAGCTGTTTTTT.

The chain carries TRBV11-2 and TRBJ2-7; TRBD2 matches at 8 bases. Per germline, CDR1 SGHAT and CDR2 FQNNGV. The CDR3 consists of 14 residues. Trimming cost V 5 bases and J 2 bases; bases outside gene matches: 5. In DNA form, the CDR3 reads TGTGCCAGCAGCCTCGGGAGGGCGACCTACGAGCAGTACTTC. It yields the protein CASSLGRATYEQYF.

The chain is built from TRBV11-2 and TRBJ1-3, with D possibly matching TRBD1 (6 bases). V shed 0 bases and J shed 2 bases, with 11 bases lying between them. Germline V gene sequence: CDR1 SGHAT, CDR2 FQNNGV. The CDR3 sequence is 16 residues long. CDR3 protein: CASSLEEGVAGNTIYF. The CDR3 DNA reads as TGTGCCAGCAGCTTAGAAGAGGGGGTGGCTGGAAACACCATATATTTT.

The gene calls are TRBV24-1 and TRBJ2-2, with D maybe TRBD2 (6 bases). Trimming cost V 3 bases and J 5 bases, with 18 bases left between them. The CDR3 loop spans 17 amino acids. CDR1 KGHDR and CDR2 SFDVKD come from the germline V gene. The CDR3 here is CATSDPSPSAQTGELFF. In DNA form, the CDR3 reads TGTGCCACCAGTGATCCCAGTCCTAGCGCGCAGACCGGGGAGCTGTTTTTT.

CDR3 protein: CASRLGGAGYNEQFF. In nucleotides, the CDR3 is TGTGCCAGCAGACTGGGTGGAGCGGGTTACAATGAGCAGTTCTTC. The chain combines TRBV2 with TRBJ2-1; TRBD2 is a possible D gene (6 bases). The germline V gene encodes CDR1 SNHLY and CDR2 FYNNEI. The V end was cut by 6 bases, the J end by 4 bases, with 16 bases between. CDR3 length: 15 residues.

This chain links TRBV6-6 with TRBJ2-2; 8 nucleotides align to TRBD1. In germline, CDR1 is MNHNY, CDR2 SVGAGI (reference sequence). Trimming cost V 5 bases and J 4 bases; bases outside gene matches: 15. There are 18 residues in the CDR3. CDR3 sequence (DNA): TGTGCCAGCAGTCCCAAAGACAGGGGCCGGTCGGGCACCGGGGAGCTGTTTTTT. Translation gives CASSPKDRGRSGTGELFF.

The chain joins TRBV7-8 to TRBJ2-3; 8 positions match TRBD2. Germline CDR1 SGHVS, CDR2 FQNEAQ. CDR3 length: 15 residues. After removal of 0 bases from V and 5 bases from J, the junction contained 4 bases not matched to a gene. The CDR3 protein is CASSLASGVQDTQYF. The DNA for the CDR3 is TGTGCCAGCAGCTTAGCTAGCGGGGTTCAAGATACGCAGTATTTT.